Sequencing of this T cell receptor (beta chain) was carried out in a study of cytomegalovirus exposure and HLA in healthy donors. This PCR relied on a set of 60 Vbeta primers and 13 Jbeta primers. The method was immunoSEQ multiplex PCR; TCRdb's version includes in-frame clones alone and lacks a portion of them. The sample yields over 110,000 clones, of which the top ten take up around 0.96%. Germline lookup yields CDR1 KGHSH and CDR2 LQKENI. This CDR3 has 16 residues. J gave up 5 bases and V 2 bases, and 8 bases lay outside the gene matches. J is TRBJ2-2 and V is TRBV18, with TRBD2 identical over 7 bases. Material: PBMCs. The TCR comes from a male donor in good health and CMV-seronegative. The CDR3 sequence: CASSPVAAGETGELFF. CDR3 coding DNA: TGTGCCAGCTCACCAGTCGCCGCGGGAGAGACCGGGGAGCTGTTTTTT.